Listed below are T cell receptor beta chains from one sample, sequenced in a study of shared clonotypes between healthy human individuals. Libraries were prepared by immunoSEQ multiplex PCR; TCRdb keeps only in-frame clonotypes and omits some of them. The table lists about 1.5 million clones, 95% to 99% of them singletons. Sequencing was carried out using naive CD4+ T cells sorted from blood. Source of these receptors: a man aged 30-40 years in good health. Both conserved end residues are part of each CDR3. A D gene is named only where the DNA matches it firmly. Some rows have no size entry. The others give once, few or many, or a class for an expanded clone.

D gene: NA; CDR3 length: 16; clone size: NA; J gene: TRBJ2-6; V gene: TRBV18; CDR3 protein: CASSPLRDSGANVLTF; CDR3 DNA: TGTGCCAGCTCACCCCTCCGAGACTCTGGGGCCAACGTCCTGACTTTC
D gene: NA; CDR3 length: 13; clone size: few; J gene: TRBJ1-1; V gene: TRBV2; CDR3 protein: CASSTQPNTEAFF; CDR3 DNA: TGTGCCAGCAGTACCCAACCGAACACTGAAGCTTTCTTT
D gene: NA; CDR3 length: 14; clone size: NA; J gene: TRBJ1-2; V gene: TRBV27; CDR3 protein: CASSSYRDNYGYTF; CDR3 DNA: TGTGCCAGCAGTTCGTACAGGGATAACTATGGCTACACCTTC
D gene: TRBD2; CDR3 length: 16; clone size: once; J gene: TRBJ2-7; V gene: TRBV9; CDR3 protein: CASSVFPSGETYEQYF; CDR3 DNA: TGTGCCAGCAGCGTCTTCCCTAGCGGGGAAACCTACGAGCAGTACTTC
D gene: NA; CDR3 length: 14; clone size: NA; J gene: TRBJ1-5; V gene: TRBV27; CDR3 protein: CASSFSRSREPQHF; CDR3 DNA: TGTGCCAGCAGTTTTTCCAGGTCCAGGGAGCCCCAGCATTTT
D gene: NA; CDR3 length: 15; clone size: NA; J gene: TRBJ2-1; V gene: TRBV6-5; CDR3 protein: CASSYLPLLENEQFF; CDR3 DNA: TGTGCCAGCAGTTACCTACCCCTCTTGGAGAATGAGCAGTTCTTC
D gene: NA; CDR3 length: 13; clone size: NA; J gene: TRBJ1-1; V gene: TRBV6-6; CDR3 protein: CASSYSRVAEAFF; CDR3 DNA: TGTGCCAGCAGTTACTCGAGGGTAGCGGAAGCTTTCTTT
D gene: NA; CDR3 length: 15; clone size: NA; J gene: TRBJ1-4; V gene: TRBV5-1; CDR3 protein: CASSPRTVLNEKLFF; CDR3 DNA: TGCGCCAGCAGCCCGAGGACGGTTCTTAATGAAAAACTGTTTTTT
D gene: NA; CDR3 length: 15; clone size: few; J gene: TRBJ2-7; V gene: TRBV6-1; CDR3 protein: CASSTGLSSSYEQYF; CDR3 DNA: TGTGCCAGCAGTACGGGACTCTCTAGCTCCTACGAGCAGTACTTC
D gene: NA; CDR3 length: 13; clone size: NA; J gene: TRBJ1-5; V gene: TRBV18; CDR3 protein: CASSSGGNQPQHF; CDR3 DNA: TGTGCCAGCTCATCCGGAGGCAATCAGCCCCAGCATTTT
D gene: NA; CDR3 length: 15; clone size: NA; J gene: TRBJ1-5; V gene: TRBV4-3; CDR3 protein: CASSQDPSGNQPQHF; CDR3 DNA: TGCGCCAGCAGCCAAGATCCAAGTGGAAATCAGCCCCAGCATTTT
D gene: TRBD1; CDR3 length: 16; clone size: NA; J gene: TRBJ2-2; V gene: TRBV5-1; CDR3 protein: CASSWAGQGGTGELFF; CDR3 DNA: TGCGCCAGCAGCTGGGCAGGACAGGGAGGAACCGGGGAGCTGTTTTTT
D gene: TRBD2; CDR3 length: 16; clone size: NA; J gene: TRBJ2-3; V gene: TRBV19; CDR3 protein: CASSIGSGTSTDTQYF; CDR3 DNA: TGTGCCAGTAGTATAGGTAGCGGGACAAGCACAGATACGCAGTATTTT
D gene: NA; CDR3 length: 14; clone size: NA; J gene: TRBJ2-5; V gene: TRBV18; CDR3 protein: CASSLSGGGNTQYF; CDR3 DNA: TGTGCCAGCTCCCTTTCCGGAGGAGGCAACACCCAGTACTTC
D gene: NA; CDR3 length: 14; clone size: once; J gene: TRBJ1-4; V gene: TRBV29-1; CDR3 protein: CSVEDAQTNEKLFF; CDR3 DNA: TGCAGCGTTGAAGATGCTCAAACTAATGAAAAACTGTTTTTT
D gene: TRBD1; CDR3 length: 13; clone size: NA; J gene: TRBJ2-2; V gene: TRBV29-1; CDR3 protein: CSAHWDRSGELFF; CDR3 DNA: TGCAGCGCACACTGGGACAGATCCGGGGAGCTGTTTTTT
D gene: TRBD2; CDR3 length: 16; clone size: NA; J gene: TRBJ2-3; V gene: TRBV6-6; CDR3 protein: CASSLSRGTSVDTQYF; CDR3 DNA: TGTGCCAGCAGCCTTTCCCGAGGGACTAGTGTAGATACGCAGTATTTT
D gene: NA; CDR3 length: 13; clone size: NA; J gene: TRBJ2-7; V gene: TRBV15; CDR3 protein: CATSRDLGDEQYF; CDR3 DNA: TGTGCCACCAGCAGAGATCTGGGGGACGAGCAGTACTTC
D gene: NA; CDR3 length: 13; clone size: NA; J gene: TRBJ1-5; V gene: TRBV19; CDR3 protein: CASRPRSNQPQHF; CDR3 DNA: TGTGCCAGTAGACCTCGTAGCAATCAGCCCCAGCATTTT
D gene: NA; CDR3 length: 14; clone size: NA; J gene: TRBJ2-7; V gene: TRBV5-1; CDR3 protein: CASSLGLGLEEQYF; CDR3 DNA: TGCGCCAGCAGCTTGGGTCTGGGGTTGGAAGAGCAGTACTTC
D gene: NA; CDR3 length: 16; clone size: NA; J gene: TRBJ2-1; V gene: TRBV10-3; CDR3 protein: CAISESAGLVINEQFF; CDR3 DNA: TGTGCCATCAGTGAGTCTGCAGGACTGGTGATCAATGAGCAGTTCTTC
D gene: TRBD1; CDR3 length: 14; clone size: once; J gene: TRBJ1-5; V gene: TRBV18; CDR3 protein: CASSEQGAGQPQHF; CDR3 DNA: TGTGCCAGCTCGGAACAGGGGGCGGGGCAGCCCCAGCATTTT
D gene: NA; CDR3 length: 14; clone size: once; J gene: TRBJ2-1; V gene: TRBV7-8; CDR3 protein: CASSLGTIVGEQFF; CDR3 DNA: TGTGCCAGCAGCTTAGGGACAATAGTCGGTGAGCAGTTCTTC
D gene: NA; CDR3 length: 13; clone size: NA; J gene: TRBJ1-2; V gene: TRBV19; CDR3 protein: CASSAGRLRWGDF; CDR3 DNA: TGTGCCAGTAGCGCGGGACGGCTTCGATGGGGGGACTTC
D gene: NA; CDR3 length: 14; clone size: NA; J gene: TRBJ2-7; V gene: TRBV6-6; CDR3 protein: CASTTRRGAYEQYF; CDR3 DNA: TGTGCCAGCACCACCCGACGGGGTGCCTACGAGCAGTACTTC
D gene: NA; CDR3 length: 13; clone size: NA; J gene: TRBJ2-5; V gene: TRBV7-9; CDR3 protein: CASSLGGTQTQYF; CDR3 DNA: TGTGCCAGCAGCTTAGGAGGGACTCAGACCCAGTACTTC
D gene: TRBD2; CDR3 length: 17; clone size: NA; J gene: TRBJ2-1; V gene: TRBV7-8; CDR3 protein: CASSSAETSGRYNEQFF; CDR3 DNA: TGTGCCAGCAGCTCCGCGGAGACTAGCGGGAGGTACAATGAGCAGTTCTTC
D gene: NA; CDR3 length: 16; clone size: once; J gene: TRBJ2-7; V gene: TRBV4-1; CDR3 protein: CASSQRGGHFTYEQYF; CDR3 DNA: TGCGCCAGCAGCCAAAGAGGGGGACACTTTACCTACGAGCAGTACTTC
D gene: TRBD2; CDR3 length: 13; clone size: NA; J gene: TRBJ2-1; V gene: TRBV29-1; CDR3 protein: CSVDLAGVHEQFF; CDR3 DNA: TGCAGCGTTGATCTAGCGGGAGTTCATGAGCAGTTCTTC
D gene: TRBD1; CDR3 length: 13; clone size: NA; J gene: TRBJ2-7; V gene: TRBV7-6; CDR3 protein: CASSFGTEYEQYF; CDR3 DNA: TGTGCCAGCAGCTTCGGGACAGAATACGAGCAGTACTTC
D gene: NA; CDR3 length: 16; clone size: NA; J gene: TRBJ2-1; V gene: TRBV27; CDR3 protein: CASSARYQPSYNEQFF; CDR3 DNA: TGTGCCAGCAGTGCGCGGTACCAGCCCTCCTACAATGAGCAGTTCTTC
D gene: NA; CDR3 length: 15; clone size: NA; J gene: TRBJ2-7; V gene: TRBV19; CDR3 protein: CASSISSQLTYEQYF; CDR3 DNA: TGTGCCAGTAGTATCTCCTCCCAACTTACCTACGAGCAGTACTTC
D gene: NA; CDR3 length: 14; clone size: once; J gene: TRBJ2-7; V gene: TRBV19; CDR3 protein: CATASPGHTYEQYF; CDR3 DNA: TGTGCCACAGCCTCGCCGGGTCACACCTACGAGCAGTACTTC
D gene: NA; CDR3 length: 15; clone size: NA; J gene: TRBJ1-2; V gene: TRBV30; CDR3 protein: CAWSPAGGALFRYTF; CDR3 DNA: TGTGCCTGGAGCCCCGCTGGGGGGGCACTCTTTCGCTACACCTTC
D gene: TRBD1; CDR3 length: 16; clone size: NA; J gene: TRBJ1-3; V gene: TRBV9; CDR3 protein: CASSAGQAHSGNTIYF; CDR3 DNA: TGTGCCAGCAGCGCTGGACAGGCACACTCTGGAAACACCATATATTTT
D gene: TRBD2; CDR3 length: 15; clone size: NA; J gene: TRBJ2-1; V gene: TRBV7-3; CDR3 protein: CASSPAGVAGNEQFF; CDR3 DNA: TGTGCCAGCAGCCCAGCGGGAGTAGCAGGCAATGAGCAGTTCTTC
D gene: NA; CDR3 length: 13; clone size: NA; J gene: TRBJ2-1; V gene: TRBV5-1; CDR3 protein: CASSLAGFDEQFF; CDR3 DNA: TGCGCCAGCAGCTTGGCCGGGTTCGATGAGCAGTTCTTC
D gene: TRBD1; CDR3 length: 14; clone size: once; J gene: TRBJ1-5; V gene: TRBV6-1; CDR3 protein: CASSPGTAYQPQHF; CDR3 DNA: TGTGCCAGCAGTCCCGGGACAGCATATCAGCCCCAGCATTTT
D gene: TRBD2; CDR3 length: 15; clone size: NA; J gene: TRBJ2-1; V gene: TRBV2; CDR3 protein: CASSVLAGGTSEQFF; CDR3 DNA: TGTGCCAGCAGTGTCTTAGCGGGAGGGACAAGTGAGCAGTTCTTC
D gene: TRBD1; CDR3 length: 16; clone size: NA; J gene: TRBJ1-2; V gene: TRBV28; CDR3 protein: CASSFLGTGRAYGYTF; CDR3 DNA: TGTGCCAGCAGTTTTCTCGGGACAGGGAGGGCCTATGGCTACACCTTC
D gene: NA; CDR3 length: 12; clone size: NA; J gene: TRBJ1-2; V gene: TRBV5-6; CDR3 protein: CASNNPRDPSFF; CDR3 DNA: TGTGCCAGCAACAATCCCAGGGACCCGTCTTTTTTC
D gene: TRBD1; CDR3 length: 18; clone size: NA; J gene: TRBJ2-2; V gene: TRBV11-3; CDR3 protein: CASSLHPIQGALGGELFF; CDR3 DNA: TGTGCCAGCAGCTTACACCCGATACAGGGGGCGCTTGGCGGGGAGCTGTTTTTT
D gene: NA; CDR3 length: 15; clone size: NA; J gene: TRBJ1-1; V gene: TRBV5-4; CDR3 protein: CASSLAVGVRTEAFF; CDR3 DNA: TGTGCCAGCAGCTTGGCCGTGGGAGTCCGCACTGAAGCTTTCTTT
D gene: NA; CDR3 length: 16; clone size: NA; J gene: TRBJ2-7; V gene: TRBV9; CDR3 protein: CASSVDPGGTSYEQYF; CDR3 DNA: TGTGCCAGCAGCGTAGACCCCGGGGGAACCTCCTACGAGCAGTACTTC
D gene: NA; CDR3 length: 11; clone size: NA; J gene: TRBJ1-4; V gene: TRBV19; CDR3 protein: CASSTGVRLFF; CDR3 DNA: TGTGCCAGTAGTACGGGAGTTCGGCTGTTTTTT
D gene: TRBD1; CDR3 length: 14; clone size: NA; J gene: TRBJ1-3; V gene: TRBV5-6; CDR3 protein: CASRPTGGLNTIYF; CDR3 DNA: TGTGCCAGCAGACCGACAGGGGGCCTAAACACCATATATTTT
D gene: TRBD2; CDR3 length: 17; clone size: NA; J gene: TRBJ2-1; V gene: TRBV10-3; CDR3 protein: CAISESSRQRGGTKQFF; CDR3 DNA: TGTGCCATCAGTGAGTCGTCGCGGCAGCGGGGAGGAACGAAGCAGTTCTTC